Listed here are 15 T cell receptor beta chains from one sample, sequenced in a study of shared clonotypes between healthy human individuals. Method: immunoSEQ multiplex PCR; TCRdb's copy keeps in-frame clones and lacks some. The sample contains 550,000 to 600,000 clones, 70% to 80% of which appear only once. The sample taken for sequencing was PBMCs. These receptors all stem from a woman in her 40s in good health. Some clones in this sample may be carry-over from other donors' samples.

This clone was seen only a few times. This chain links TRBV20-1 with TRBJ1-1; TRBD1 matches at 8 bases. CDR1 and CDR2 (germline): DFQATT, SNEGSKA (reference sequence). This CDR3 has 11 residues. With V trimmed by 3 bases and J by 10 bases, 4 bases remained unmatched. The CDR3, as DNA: TGCAGTGCTAGTGGGGACAGGAGAGCTTTCTTT. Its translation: CSASGDRRAFF.

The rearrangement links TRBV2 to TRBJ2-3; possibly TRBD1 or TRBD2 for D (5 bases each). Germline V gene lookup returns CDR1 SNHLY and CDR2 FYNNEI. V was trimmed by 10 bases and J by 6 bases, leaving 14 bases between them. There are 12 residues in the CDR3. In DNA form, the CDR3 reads TGTGCCACCGGGACCACTTATGATACGCAGTATTTT. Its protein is CATGTTYDTQYF.

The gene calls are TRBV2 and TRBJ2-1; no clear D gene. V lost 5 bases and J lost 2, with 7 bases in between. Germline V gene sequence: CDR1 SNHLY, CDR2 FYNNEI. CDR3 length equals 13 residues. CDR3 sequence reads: CASSPRAYNEQFF. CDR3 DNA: TGTGCCAGCAGTCCTAGAGCCTACAATGAGCAGTTCTTC.

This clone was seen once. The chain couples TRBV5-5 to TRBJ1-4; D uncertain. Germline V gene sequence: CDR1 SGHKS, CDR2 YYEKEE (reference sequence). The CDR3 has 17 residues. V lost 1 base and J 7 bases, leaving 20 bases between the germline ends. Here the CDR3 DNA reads TGTGCCAGCAGCTTGTGGTTCCGGACCCAAAGAGGTGAAAAACTGTTTTTT. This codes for CASSLWFRTQRGEKLFF.

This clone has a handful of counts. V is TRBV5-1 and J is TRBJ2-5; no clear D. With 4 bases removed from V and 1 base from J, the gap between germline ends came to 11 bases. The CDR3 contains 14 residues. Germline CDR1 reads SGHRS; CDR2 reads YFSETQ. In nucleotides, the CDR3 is TGCGCCAGCAGCCCCCGGGCAGGCCAAGAGACCCAGTACTTC. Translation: CASSPRAGQETQYF.

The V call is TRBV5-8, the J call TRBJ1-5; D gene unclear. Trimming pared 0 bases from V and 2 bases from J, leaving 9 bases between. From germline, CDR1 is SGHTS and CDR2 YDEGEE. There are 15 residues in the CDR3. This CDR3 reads CASSLGGRGNQPQHF. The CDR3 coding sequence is TGTGCCAGCAGCTTGGGAGGGCGAGGCAATCAGCCCCAGCATTTT.

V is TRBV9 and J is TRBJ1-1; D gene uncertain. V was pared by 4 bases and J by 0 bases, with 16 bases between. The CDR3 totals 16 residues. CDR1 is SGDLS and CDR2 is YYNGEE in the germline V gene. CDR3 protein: CASSQNPTEMNTEAFF. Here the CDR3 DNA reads TGTGCCAGCAGCCAAAACCCCACTGAGATGAACACTGAAGCTTTCTTT. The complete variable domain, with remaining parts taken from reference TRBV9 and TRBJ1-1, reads DSGVTQTPKHLITATGQRVTLRCSPRSGDLSVYWYQQSLDQGLQFLIQYYNGEERAKGNILERFSAQQFPDLHSELNLSSLELGDSALYFCASSQNPTEMNTEAFFGQGTRLTVV.

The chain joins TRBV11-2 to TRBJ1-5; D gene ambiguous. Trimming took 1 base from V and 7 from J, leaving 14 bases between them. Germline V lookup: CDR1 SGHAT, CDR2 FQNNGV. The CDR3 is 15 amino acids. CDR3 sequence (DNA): TGTGCCAGCAGCTTAGTTTGGGGTGAGGGACAGCCCCAGCATTTT. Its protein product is CASSLVWGEGQPQHF.

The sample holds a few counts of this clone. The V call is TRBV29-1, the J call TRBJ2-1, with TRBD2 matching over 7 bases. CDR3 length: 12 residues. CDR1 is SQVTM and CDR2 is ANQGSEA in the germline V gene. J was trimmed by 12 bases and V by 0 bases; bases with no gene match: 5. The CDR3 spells CSVEEPGLRQFF. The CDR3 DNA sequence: TGCAGCGTTGAAGAGCCGGGACTAAGGCAGTTCTTC.

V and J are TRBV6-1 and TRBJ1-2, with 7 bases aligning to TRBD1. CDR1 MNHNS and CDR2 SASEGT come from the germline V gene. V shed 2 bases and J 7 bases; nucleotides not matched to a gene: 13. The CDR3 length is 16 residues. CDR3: CASSETWAGTVGGYTF. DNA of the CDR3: TGTGCCAGCAGTGAAACCTGGGCCGGGACAGTCGGTGGCTACACCTTC.

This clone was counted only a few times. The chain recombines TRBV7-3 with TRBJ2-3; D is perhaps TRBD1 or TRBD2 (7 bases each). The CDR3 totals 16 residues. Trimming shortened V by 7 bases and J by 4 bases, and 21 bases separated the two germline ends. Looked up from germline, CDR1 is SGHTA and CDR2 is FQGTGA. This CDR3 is CASMGQNWGGADTQYF. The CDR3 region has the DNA TGTGCCAGCATGGGACAGAACTGGGGGGGAGCAGATACGCAGTATTTT.

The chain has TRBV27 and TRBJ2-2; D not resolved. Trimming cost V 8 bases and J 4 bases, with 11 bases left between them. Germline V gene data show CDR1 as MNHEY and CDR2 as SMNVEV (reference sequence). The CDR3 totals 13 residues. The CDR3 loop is CASHELGTGELFF. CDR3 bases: TGTGCCAGCCACGAGCTTGGCACCGGGGAGCTGTTTTTT.

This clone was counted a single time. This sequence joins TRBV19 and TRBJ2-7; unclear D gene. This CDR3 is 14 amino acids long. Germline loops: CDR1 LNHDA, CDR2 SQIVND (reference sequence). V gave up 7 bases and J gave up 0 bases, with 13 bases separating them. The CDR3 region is CASTTTARSYEQYF. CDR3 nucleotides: TGTGCCAGTACTACTACAGCCCGCTCCTACGAGCAGTACTTC. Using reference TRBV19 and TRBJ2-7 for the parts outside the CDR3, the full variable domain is DGGITQSPKYLFRKEGQNVTLSCEQNLNHDAMYWYRQDPGQGLRLIYYSQIVNDFQKGDIAEGYSVSREKKESFPLTVTSAQKNPTAFYLCASTTTARSYEQYFGPGTRLTVT.

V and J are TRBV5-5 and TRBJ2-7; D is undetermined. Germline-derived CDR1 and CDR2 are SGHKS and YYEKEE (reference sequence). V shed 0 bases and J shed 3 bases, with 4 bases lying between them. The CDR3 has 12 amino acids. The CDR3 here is CASSLAHYEQYF. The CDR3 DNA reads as TGTGCCAGCAGCTTGGCCCACTACGAGCAGTACTTC. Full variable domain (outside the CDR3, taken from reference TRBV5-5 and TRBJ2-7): DAGVTQSPTHLIKTRGQQVTLRCSPISGHKSVSWYQQVLGQGPQFIFQYYEKEERGRGNFPDRFSARQFPNYSSELNVNALLLGDSALYLCASSLAHYEQYFGPGTRLTVT.

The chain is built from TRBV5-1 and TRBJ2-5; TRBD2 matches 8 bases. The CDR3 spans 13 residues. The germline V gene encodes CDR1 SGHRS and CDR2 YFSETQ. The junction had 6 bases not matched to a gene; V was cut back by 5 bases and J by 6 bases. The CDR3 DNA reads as TGCGCCAGCAGGAGCGGGAGTCTAAAGACCCAGTACTTC. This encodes CASRSGSLKTQYF.